One and the same sample provided the 19 T cell receptor beta chains below, sequenced in a study of OX40 agonist ivuxolimab in advanced cancers. Library preparation was by the immunoSEQ multiplex PCR assay. TCRdb mirrors the immuneACCESS table, restricted to in-frame sequences. Some clones are absent from its copies; in checked studies, under half trace to an unresolved V gene, and the reason for the others is unknown. A total of some 99,000 clones appear in this sample, around 90% of them only once. In total, the top ten clones hold roughly 1.5% of the sample. Specimen: CD4+ or CD8+ T cells sorted from blood, collected in a trial of the OX40 agonist ivuxolimab. Every receptor here comes from an adult with an advanced solid tumor such as melanoma, head and neck, liver or kidney cancer.

The rearrangement joins TRBV16 to TRBJ1-4; possibly TRBD1 for D (5 bases). V was clipped by 1 base and J by 7 bases, with 13 bases between them. CDR1 KGHSY and CDR2 FQNENV come from the germline V gene. The CDR3 totals 15 residues. This CDR3 reads CASSQFQGKTEKLFF. Written as DNA, the CDR3 is TGTGCCAGCAGCCAATTTCAGGGAAAGACTGAAAAACTGTTTTTT. Combining the CDR3 with reference TRBV16 and TRBJ1-4 gives the whole variable domain GEEVAQTPKHLVRGEGQKAKLYCAPIKGHSYVFWYQQVLKNEFKFLISFQNENVFDETGMPKERFSAKCLPNSPCSLEIQATKLEDSAVYFCASSQFQGKTEKLFFGSGTQLSVL.

The rearrangement uses TRBV6-5 and TRBJ2-5; D not resolved. Germline V gives CDR1 MNHEY, CDR2 SVGAGI. This CDR3 comprises 14 residues. V was pared by 6 bases and J by 1 base, with 12 bases between. In DNA form, the CDR3 reads TGTGCCAGCAGATCCAGTACCTTCCAAGAGACCCAGTACTTC. Translation: CASRSSTFQETQYF.

The V call is TRBV27, the J call TRBJ2-7; either TRBD1 or TRBD2 may fit D (6 bases each). Trimming stripped 2 bases from V and 0 bases from J, with 17 bases between. Germline assignment: CDR1 MNHEY and CDR2 SMNVEV (reference sequence). The CDR3 spans 17 residues. The DNA for the CDR3 is TGTGCCAGCAGTTTAAGGCCGGGGGCGTCGAGCTCCTACGAGCAGTACTTC. Its translation: CASSLRPGASSSYEQYF.

V and J are TRBV7-2 and TRBJ2-2; the match to TRBD1 covers 7 bases. This CDR3 region has 13 residues. V was pared by 8 bases and J by 4 bases, with 4 bases of the junction left unmatched. Germline loops: CDR1 SGHTA, CDR2 FQGNSA. CDR3: CASGQGVTGELFF. The CDR3 DNA is TGTGCCAGCGGGCAGGGGGTCACCGGGGAGCTGTTTTTT.

This chain's CDR3 is CASSPHRRYGAEAFF. The CDR3 DNA is TGTGCCAGCAGCCCCCATAGACGTTACGGGGCTGAAGCTTTCTTT. The genes are TRBV7-2 and TRBJ1-1; D remains unclear. The CDR3 runs to 15 residues. CDR1 is SGHTA, CDR2 FQGNSA, per germline. Trimming pared 5 bases from V and 6 bases from J, leaving 19 bases between.

CDR3 amino acids: CASSRRLAGGPGEQYF. The CDR3 bases are TGTGCCAGCAGCCGTAGACTAGCGGGAGGGCCAGGGGAGCAGTACTTC. The V gene is TRBV5-6, the J gene TRBJ2-7, with 14 bases matching TRBD2. There are 16 residues in the CDR3. Per the germline V gene, CDR1 is SGHDT and CDR2 is YYEEEE. Losses at the gene ends were 4 bases for V and 7 bases for J; bases not matched to a gene: 10.

V is TRBV7-8 and J is TRBJ2-1, with 7 bases lining up with TRBD2. The CDR3 is made up of 15 amino acids. The V and J ends lost 6 bases and 4 bases, in that order; junction bases with no gene match: 9. Germline CDR1 reads SGHVS; CDR2 reads FQNEAQ. CDR3 DNA sequence: TGTGCCAGCAGAACAAGCGGGATCGGGTACAATGAGCAGTTCTTC. Amino acid sequence: CASRTSGIGYNEQFF.

The V and J genes are TRBV7-3 and TRBJ2-1; 8 nucleotides match TRBD2. From germline, CDR1 is SGHTA and CDR2 FQGTGA. The CDR3 has 17 residues. The ends lost 2 bases at V and 2 bases at J; junction bases unmatched: 8. In nucleotides, the CDR3 is TGTGCCAGCAGCTTATTCGGGAGGGGACTAGCCTACAATGAGCAGTTCTTC. Protein sequence: CASSLFGRGLAYNEQFF.

The genes are TRBV7-2 and TRBJ2-1, with a tentative D call TRBD1 (5 bases). Germline V lookup: CDR1 SGHTA, CDR2 FQGNSA. The CDR3 is 13 residues long. Between the trimmed V and J ends, which lost 2 bases and 5 bases, there was a span of 7 bases. DNA of the CDR3: TGTGCCAGCAGCTTACAGGACAACAATGAGCAGTTCTTC. It is translated as CASSLQDNNEQFF.

CDR3 nucleotide sequence: TGTGCCAGCAGCCGAAGGGGACAGGGAACCTACGAGCAGTACTTC. Its protein product is CASSRRGQGTYEQYF. The chain combines TRBV7-9 with TRBJ2-7, with 9 bases fitting TRBD1. The trim removed 5 bases at V and 2 bases at J, leaving 7 bases unmatched. Germline V gives CDR1 SEHNR, CDR2 FQNEAQ (reference sequence). The CDR3 has 15 amino acids. Full variable domain (outside the CDR3, taken from reference TRBV7-9 and TRBJ2-7): DTGVSQNPRHKITKRGQNVTFRCDPISEHNRLYWYRQTLGQGPEFLTYFQNEAQLEKSRLLSDRFSAERPKGSFSTLEIQRTEQGDSAMYLCASSRRGQGTYEQYFGPGTRLTVT.

The chain carries TRBV9 and TRBJ2-3; D is possibly TRBD2 (6 bases). The V end lost 0 bases, the J end lost 6 bases, and 11 bases lay between the germline ends. CDR1 and CDR2 (germline): SGDLS, YYNGEE. The CDR3 is 14 amino acids. For the CDR3, the DNA is TGTGCCAGCAGCGTAGCTTACGGGGGTGATACGCAGTATTTT. Its translation: CASSVAYGGDTQYF.

The rearrangement uses TRBV15 and TRBJ2-1; D gene ambiguous. Germline CDR1 is LNHNV and CDR2 is YYDKDF (reference sequence). This CDR3 comprises 14 residues. The V end was cut by 3 bases, the J end by 7 bases, with 13 bases between. The CDR3 DNA reads as TGTGCCACCAGCAGGCAGCTGGGCAATAATGAGCAGTTCTTC. Translated: CATSRQLGNNEQFF.

The chain uses TRBV5-6 and TRBJ2-7; 8 bases agree with TRBD1. The CDR3 contains 15 residues. CDR1 SGHDT and CDR2 YYEEEE come from the germline V gene. The V segment lost 0 bases and the J segment 6 bases; nucleotides outside the gene matches: 8. The CDR3 region has the DNA TGTGCCAGCAGCTTGGCCAGTCAGGGGGCGTTCGAGCAGTACTTC. This translates into CASSLASQGAFEQYF.

The chain uses TRBV7-2 and TRBJ1-5; no reliable D call. Germline V gene data show CDR1 as SGHTA and CDR2 as FQGNSA. CDR3 length: 13 amino acids. V lost 0 bases and J lost 3, with 3 bases in between. CDR3: CASSLAVNQPQHF. The CDR3 nucleotides are TGTGCCAGCAGCTTAGCGGTCAATCAGCCCCAGCATTTT.

The chain links TRBV27 to TRBJ1-2; D remains unclear. The CDR3 is made up of 16 amino acids. Germline assignment: CDR1 MNHEY and CDR2 SMNVEV (reference sequence). The V end lost 5 bases, the J end lost 3 bases, and 19 bases lay between the germline ends. CDR3: CASSPINLMGYYGYTF. The DNA for the CDR3 is TGTGCCAGCAGTCCCATCAACCTAATGGGGTACTATGGCTACACCTTC.

This rearrangement joins TRBV7-9 to TRBJ2-3; the match to TRBD2 covers 7 bases. The trim removed 2 bases at V and 3 bases at J, leaving 5 bases unmatched. The CDR3 has 15 residues. In germline, CDR1 is SEHNR, CDR2 FQNEAQ (reference sequence). The CDR3 here is CASSLSGRYTDTQYF. CDR3 DNA: TGTGCCAGCAGCTTATCCGGGAGGTATACAGATACGCAGTATTTT.

This clone showed up just a few times. The chain employs TRBV6-5 and TRBJ1-5; 7 positions agree with TRBD1. CDR3 length: 14 amino acids. Germline V gene lookup returns CDR1 MNHEY and CDR2 SVGAGI. Germline trimming cut 5 bases from V and 6 bases from J; bases unmatched to any gene: 7. The CDR3: CASSETGEGQPQHF. The CDR3 DNA reads TGTGCCAGCAGTGAAACAGGGGAAGGTCAGCCCCAGCATTTT.

The chain recombines TRBV6-5 with TRBJ1-2; perhaps TRBD1 as D (5 bases). The CDR3 is 14 residues long. Trimming took off 7 bases at V and 0 bases at J, with 12 bases between the two ends. Germline CDR1 MNHEY, CDR2 SVGAGI. CDR3: CASNRGGSNYGYTF. Written as DNA, the CDR3 is TGTGCCAGCAACCGCGGGGGTTCTAACTATGGCTACACCTTC.

The V call is TRBV5-4, the J call TRBJ2-1; D gene ambiguous. The CDR3 totals 14 residues. With 5 bases removed from V and 6 bases from J, the gap between germline ends came to 15 bases. Germline V CDR1 and CDR2: SGHNT, YYREEE (reference sequence). CDR3 sequence reads: CASRSEPRSNEQFF. In DNA form, the CDR3 reads TGTGCCAGCAGATCGGAACCCCGGAGCAATGAGCAGTTCTTC. The full variable domain, completed using reference TRBV5-4 and TRBJ2-1, is ETGVTQSPTHLIKTRGQQVTLRCSSQSGHNTVSWYQQALGQGPQFIFQYYREEENGRGNFPPRFSGLQFPNYSSELNVNALELDDSALYLCASRSEPRSNEQFFGPGTRLTVL.